Included here is one T cell receptor (beta chain) sequence, with context. The data were obtained in a study of blood T cell repertoires in COVID-19. The CDR3 is 15 amino acids. With 1 base removed from V and 2 bases from J, the gap between germline ends came to 10 bases. CDR1 is SGHTA, CDR2 FQGTGA, per germline. Original processing notes: How many nucleated cells were present was estimated from reference gene primer amplification. Repertoires were generated with immunoSEQ multiplex PCR, while TCRdb's copy carries only in-frame clones and drops some. That table furnishes V, J and clone size, whereas the DNA furnished D and trimming. The sample lists 100,000 to 150,000 clones; 80% to 90% were seen once. Adults between roughly 18 and 89 years of age took part from 24 US areas. Two negative PCRs, clearance, or symptom resolution were required of recovered Cohort 3 donors.

The chain carries TRBV7-3 and TRBJ2-3; a weak D match, TRBD2 (6 bases). The sequence was collected from a woman aged 50 to 60 who had recovered from COVID-19. Input material: PBMCs or T cells enriched from blood (not recorded which). The CDR3 region is CASSLIGDFTDTQYF. In nucleotides, the CDR3 is TGTGCCAGCAGCTTAATAGGGGACTTCACAGATACGCAGTATTTT.